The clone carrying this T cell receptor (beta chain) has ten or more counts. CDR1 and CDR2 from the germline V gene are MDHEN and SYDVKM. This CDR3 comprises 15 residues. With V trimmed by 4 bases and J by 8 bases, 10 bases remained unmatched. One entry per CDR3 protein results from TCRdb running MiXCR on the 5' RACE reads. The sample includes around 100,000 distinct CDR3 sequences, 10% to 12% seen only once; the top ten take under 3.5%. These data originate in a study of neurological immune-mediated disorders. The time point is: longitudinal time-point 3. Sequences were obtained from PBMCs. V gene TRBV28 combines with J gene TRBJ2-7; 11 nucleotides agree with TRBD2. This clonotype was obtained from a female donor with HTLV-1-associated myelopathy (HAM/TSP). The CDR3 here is CASSSQRRLAGQQYF. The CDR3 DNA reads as TGTGCCAGCAGTTCCCAAAGGCGACTAGCGGGGCAGCAGTACTTC.